This TCR beta chain was observed in a study of blood T cell repertoires in COVID-19 (dated by TCRdb to about 2020). A note on the overall study: Samples from collaborators originated in the United States, Italy and Spain and spanned both the acute and convalescent phases of COVID-19. The material from the prospective study consisted of cDNA or gDNA derived from T cells, B-cell-depleted T cells, or PBMCs. Deeply sampled blood TCRbeta repertoires from subjects exposed to, actively infected with, or recovered from COVID-19 were included in the dataset. The repertoires were released in a freely available public database intended as a resource for research on the immune response to SARS-CoV-2. Samples came from the ongoing ImmuneRACE study (first 160 participants) plus 1,254 subjects from 6 global collaborators. A de-identified subject ID, COVID-19 status, age in years and sex were almost always included in the sample metadata. Where available, HLA class I and class II types were obtained from metadata supplied by the sample provider rather than from assay-based typing. Overall study results and their limits: The quantity of clinical and demographic metadata differed by source and by participant and was supplied without curation.

Whole blood was collected in K2EDTA tubes by collaborating institutions according to the institutions' own protocols. For TCRbeta analysis, collaborator samples were shipped as frozen whole blood, as isolated PBMCs, or as DNA extracted from either sample type. TCRbeta CDR3 regions were amplified from genomic DNA by means of the immunoSEQ Assay, a bias-controlled multiplex PCR. Under the source paper's analysis protocol: The number of nucleated cells in each sample was estimated from the amplification of reference gene primers within the assay. To quantify the absolute abundance of each unique TCRbeta CDR3 rearrangement, sequence reads were collapsed and filtered. Productive Simpson clonality was computed per sample as the square root of Simpson's diversity index over productive rearrangements. As stored in TCRdb, this immuneACCESS dataset retains in-frame rearrangements with V and J assigned. A fraction of the clones does not appear; measured against another copy, unresolved V genes explain less than half of the discrepancy, and the remainder lacks a known reason. V and J calls and clone size are as listed in that table; D and trimming were resolved from the DNA. The sample contains 50,000 to 80,000 clones, roughly 86% of them found a single time. Approximately 1.5% of the sample is held by the ten biggest clonotypes.

The germline V gene encodes CDR1 MNHEY and CDR2 SVGAGI. Cut back by 2 bases and 7 bases, the V and J ends lie 11 bases apart. Including the terminal cysteine and phenylalanine, the CDR3 comprises 14 residues. Only the CDR3 portion is preserved as DNA: 42 bases, with reading frame beginning at the first base. Points on this clone: What this receptor recognizes is not known. Base qualities are not recorded, but no much larger clone differs from it by a single base.

This clonotype was obtained from a man aged 60-69 years with acute or convalescent COVID-19. The rearrangement joined TRBV6-5 to TRBJ2-2; TRBD1 is a possible D gene, resting on 6 matching bases. Sequencing was carried out using peripheral blood. The CDR3 loop reads CASSYGQGNGELFF. The sequenced DNA: TGTGCCAGCAGTTACGGTCAGGGGAACGGGGAGCTGTTTTTT.